The clone carrying this T cell receptor beta chain appeared a single time. This entry belongs to a study of blood T cell repertoires in COVID-19. Study in general: Donors in the United States, Italy and Spain gave samples during acute or convalescent COVID-19. The cDNA or gDNA used as material had been derived from T cells, B-cell-depleted T cells, or PBMCs.

TCRdb's table, derived via immunoSEQ multiplex PCR, lists solely in-frame clones and lacks some. The table has 150,000 to 200,000 clones, approximately 83% seen once. Looked up from germline, CDR1 is MNHEY and CDR2 is SVGEGT. V was clipped by 0 bases and J by 7 bases, with 10 bases between them. The CDR3 consists of 14 residues. The chain has TRBV6-2 or TRBV6-3 and TRBJ2-1; no reliable D call. Sample: peripheral blood. This clonotype was obtained from a man aged 65 to 79 who had recovered from COVID-19. CDR3 amino acids: CASSYSDPRNEQFF. In DNA, the CDR3 is TGTGCCAGCAGTTACTCAGATCCGAGGAATGAGCAGTTCTTC.